These 31 T cell receptor beta chains originate from one sample sequenced in a study of T-cell memory formation after mild COVID-19. One entry per CDR3 protein results from TCRdb running MiXCR on the 5' RACE reads. The sample contains roughly 400,000 distinct CDR3 sequences, about 20% of which appear only once. Material for sequencing was PBMCs or a T cell subset sorted from them (not recorded which). The receptors come from a man aged 18-30 years who had mild COVID-19 (a few samples of this study predate the infection). Cell type and time point are not known.

The chain combines TRBV6-5 with TRBJ1-4; D unresolved. This CDR3 has 13 amino acids. Trimming took off 5 bases at V and 8 bases at J, with 12 bases between the two ends. Germline CDR1 and CDR2: MNHEY and SVGAGI. CDR3 amino acids: CASSPPVGEKLFF. DNA for the CDR3: TGTGCCAGCAGTCCTCCCGTAGGGGAAAAACTGTTTTTT.

This clonotype has just a few counts. The V and J genes are TRBV19 and TRBJ2-3; the match to TRBD2 covers 7 bases. This CDR3 has 15 amino acids. Germline CDR1 reads LNHDA; CDR2 reads SQIVND (reference sequence). Losses at the gene ends were 6 bases for V and 6 bases for J; bases not matched to a gene: 12. The CDR3 region has the DNA TGTGCCAGTAGCCCAAGCGGGGCGGCCGTGGATACGCAGTATTTT. Protein sequence: CASSPSGAAVDTQYF.

Turning to this clonotype: This may arise from a read error, as a much more abundant clone is one base away. The chain combines TRBV11-2 with TRBJ2-1; D call uncertain. This CDR3 has 13 amino acids. CDR1 and CDR2 from the germline V gene are SGHAT and FQNNGV. CDR3 nucleotide sequence: TGTGCCAGCAGCCCCCGTGGGTACAATGAGAAGTTCTTC. It is translated as CASSPRGYNEKFF.

The V gene is TRBV12-3 or TRBV12-4, the J gene TRBJ1-2; D call uncertain. The germline V and J ends were trimmed by 4 bases and 4 bases, with 13 bases remaining between them. The CDR3 contains 14 residues. CDR3 loop: CASSYHGFGYGYTF. In DNA form, the CDR3 reads TGTGCCAGCAGTTATCACGGTTTCGGCTATGGCTACACCTTC.

J is TRBJ2-4 and V is TRBV11-2; 7 bases line up with TRBD1. The germline V gene has CDR1 SGHAT and CDR2 FQNNGV. The CDR3 spans 18 residues. J gave up 0 bases and V 4 bases, and 12 bases lay outside the gene matches. The CDR3 DNA reads as TGTGCCAGCAGCTCCATTGGTCGACAGGGTATAGCCAAAAACATTCAGTACTTC. It is translated as CASSSIGRQGIAKNIQYF.

The chain joins TRBV12-3 or TRBV12-4 to TRBJ2-5; D ambiguous. The CDR3 totals 14 residues. Trimming stripped 6 bases from V and 5 bases from J, with 16 bases between. The CDR3 protein is CASSPQNGWETQYF. The DNA for the CDR3 is TGTGCCAGCAGCCCCCAGAACGGGTGGGAGACCCAGTACTTC.

This chain's CDR3 is CASSSQGAQGDTQYF. The CDR3 DNA is TGTGCCAGCAGTTCTCAGGGGGCCCAGGGAGATACGCAGTATTTT. This chain uses TRBV28 with TRBJ2-3; 8 bases line up with TRBD1. CDR1 MDHEN and CDR2 SYDVKM come from the germline V gene. There are 15 residues in the CDR3. The ends lost 4 bases at V and 5 bases at J; junction bases unmatched: 8.

This clonotype was counted between two and nine times. The J gene is TRBJ1-1, the V gene TRBV20-1, with D possibly matching TRBD1 (6 bases). V was clipped by 4 bases and J by 0 bases, with 18 bases between them. CDR1 and CDR2 from the germline V gene are DFQATT and SNEGSKA (reference sequence). The length of the CDR3 is 16 residues. The CDR3 loop is CSATSPGTFMNTEAFF. The DNA of the CDR3 is TGCAGTGCTACGAGTCCCGGGACATTTATGAACACTGAAGCTTTCTTT.

The V gene is TRBV7-9, the J gene TRBJ1-2; D may be TRBD1 (5 bases). V was trimmed by 7 bases and J by 5 bases, leaving 14 bases between them. The length of the CDR3 is 13 residues. Germline loops: CDR1 SEHNR, CDR2 FQNEAQ (reference sequence). CDR3 nucleotides: TGTGCCAGCACCATGGGCAGGGAGTATGGCTACACCTTC. Its protein product is CASTMGREYGYTF.

This clonotype was detected only a few times. The chain uses TRBV7-8 and TRBJ2-7, with D unresolved. Germline CDR1 reads SGHVS; CDR2 reads FQNEAQ. CDR3 length equals 16 residues. Trimming cost V 1 base and J 7 bases, with 20 bases left between them. The CDR3 bases are TGTGCCAGCAGCTTAGATTGGGCAGCAAGAGTAGAAGAGCAGTACGTC. This gives the protein CASSLDWAARVEEQYV.

This clonotype has more than one count but fewer than ten. J is TRBJ1-3 and V is TRBV5-1; no definite D call. V was shortened by 0 bases and J by 3 bases, with 7 bases between the two germline ends. Looked up from germline, CDR1 is SGHRS and CDR2 is YFSETQ. The CDR3 has 14 residues. The CDR3 DNA sequence: TGCGCCAGCAGCTTGGGCAGCGATGGAAACACCATATATTTT. Its translation is CASSLGSDGNTIYF.

This clonotype was picked up a small number of times. The V gene is TRBV4-1, the J gene TRBJ2-4, with D perhaps matching TRBD1 (5 bases). CDR3 length: 12 amino acids. V dropped 3 bases and J dropped 8 bases, with 8 bases sitting between them. Germline V gene sequence: CDR1 MGHRA, CDR2 YSYEKL. This CDR3 is CASSHIGDIQYF. The DNA of the CDR3 is TGCGCCAGCAGCCACATAGGGGACATTCAGTACTTC.

This clonotype was observed a few times. The chain is built from TRBV4-3 and TRBJ1-2, with 8 bases matching TRBD1. Trimming cost V 0 bases and J 6 bases; bases outside gene matches: 12. Germline V gene data show CDR1 as LGHNA and CDR2 as YSLEER. The length of the CDR3 is 17 residues. CDR3 in DNA: TGCGCCAGCAGCCAAGAAACGGGAGTCAGGACAGGGAATGGCTACACCTTC. As protein: CASSQETGVRTGNGYTF.

This clonotype was picked up a small number of times. The chain combines TRBV5-1 with TRBJ2-3, with 12 bases identical to TRBD1. This CDR3 is built from 15 residues. The trim removed 5 bases at V and 5 bases at J, leaving 6 bases unmatched. Germline values: CDR1 SGHRS, CDR2 YFSETQ. The CDR3 coding sequence is TGCGCCAGCAGGCCCGGGACAGGGGGCAAAGATACGCAGTATTTT. It encodes CASRPGTGGKDTQYF.

This clonotype was seen only a few times. The chain is built from TRBV7-8 and TRBJ2-7, with D possibly matching TRBD2 (6 bases). Germline CDR1 and CDR2: SGHVS and FQNEAQ. Trimming pared 4 bases from V and 0 bases from J, leaving 13 bases between. This CDR3 is 15 amino acids long. Here the CDR3 DNA reads TGTGCCAGCAGCTCGGAGGGACGGAGCTCCTACGAGCAGTACGTC. Its protein is CASSSEGRSSYEQYV.

This clonotype occurred many times. The V and J genes are TRBV7-6 and TRBJ2-5; D unclear. Deletions cut 4 bases from V and 1 base from J, with 10 bases between. This CDR3 is 14 amino acids long. The germline V gene encodes CDR1 SGHVS and CDR2 FNYEAQ. The CDR3 sequence: CASSYGGPQETQYF. CDR3 nucleotides: TGTGCCAGCAGCTACGGTGGGCCCCAAGAGACCCAGTACTTC.

The chain carries TRBV12-3 or TRBV12-4 and TRBJ1-4, with 7 bases fitting TRBD1. The CDR3 sequence is 15 residues long. The trim removed 5 bases at V and 8 bases at J, leaving 11 bases unmatched. This CDR3 is CASSPETGWGEKLFF. CDR3 coding DNA: TGTGCCAGCAGTCCTGAGACAGGGTGGGGAGAAAAACTGTTTTTT.

This rearrangement joins TRBV6-6 to TRBJ1-6; D is possibly TRBD1 (6 bases). The CDR3 spans 12 residues. The germline V and J ends were trimmed by 6 bases and 16 bases, with 16 bases remaining between them. Looked up from germline, CDR1 is MNHNY and CDR2 is SVGAGI (reference sequence). CDR3: CASSTGQPLLHF. CDR3 coding DNA: TGTGCCAGCAGCACCGGACAGCCCCTACTCCACTTT.

This clonotype was recorded a few times. V is TRBV5-1 and J is TRBJ2-3; D gene unclear. Per germline, CDR1 SGHRS and CDR2 YFSETQ. The CDR3 length is 14 residues. V was shortened by 0 bases and J by 5 bases, with 10 bases between the two germline ends. The CDR3 here is CASSLGDSGDTQYF. In DNA form, the CDR3 reads TGCGCCAGCAGCTTGGGAGATTCGGGAGATACGCAGTATTTT.

The chain joins TRBV29-1 to TRBJ2-3; TRBD1 aligns across 8 bases. V lost 5 bases, J lost 1 base, and 2 bases stayed unmatched. Germline CDR1 reads SQVTM; CDR2 reads ANQGSEA. The CDR3 has 13 amino acids. In DNA form, the CDR3 reads TGCAGCGTTATGGACAGGGGCACAGATACGCAGTATTTT. Its protein is CSVMDRGTDTQYF.

This chain uses TRBV4-1 with TRBJ2-7, with 8 positions matching TRBD2. This CDR3 contains 15 residues. V lost 1 base to trimming and J lost 1 base; unmatched junction nucleotides: 3. CDR1 and CDR2 (germline): MGHRA, YSYEKL. The CDR3 DNA reads as TGCGCCAGCAGCCAAGCCCCTAGCGGGTCCTACGAGCAGTACTTC. Protein sequence: CASSQAPSGSYEQYF.

The chain combines TRBV12-3 or TRBV12-4 with TRBJ2-7, with TRBD1 matching over 7 bases. This CDR3 is built from 13 residues. V shed 5 bases and J 6 bases; nucleotides not matched to a gene: 7. The CDR3 sequence: CASSATNRGEQYF. CDR3 coding DNA: TGTGCCAGCAGTGCCACGAACAGGGGCGAGCAGTACTTC.

The J gene is TRBJ2-2, the V gene TRBV3-1; tentatively, D is TRBD2 (6 bases). Looked up from germline, CDR1 is LGHDT and CDR2 is YNNKEL (reference sequence). V was cut by 4 bases and J by 7 bases, with 10 bases left in between. The CDR3 spans 13 residues. The CDR3 spells CASSRRGNGELFF. CDR3 nucleotide sequence: TGTGCCAGCAGCCGCCGGGGGAACGGGGAGCTGTTTTTT. Supplemented by reference TRBV3-1 and TRBJ2-2, the full variable domain reads DTAVSQTPKYLVTQMGNDKSIKCEQNLGHDTMYWYKQDSKKFLKIMFSYNNKELIINETVPNRFSPKSPDKAHLNLHINSLELGDSAVYFCASSRRGNGELFFGEGSRLTVL.

CDR3 in DNA: TGTGCCACCCCTATGTATTACGAGCAGTACGTC. Translation: CATPMYYEQYV. The chain couples TRBV12-3 or TRBV12-4 to TRBJ2-7; D uncertain. Between the trimmed V and J ends, which lost 10 bases and 4 bases, there was a span of 11 bases. The length of the CDR3 is 11 residues.

The sample holds a few counts of this clonotype. The chain employs TRBV5-1 and TRBJ1-5, with 8 bases identical to TRBD1. J gave up 7 bases and V 4 bases, and 4 bases lay outside the gene matches. There are 13 residues in the CDR3. The V gene's germline CDR1 is SGHRS and CDR2 YFSETQ. The CDR3 region is CASSTTGAQPQHF. The CDR3 DNA follows: TGCGCCAGCAGCACGACAGGGGCCCAGCCCCAGCATTTT.

This clonotype appeared a few times. This chain joins TRBV7-2 and TRBJ2-5, with D possibly TRBD1 on 5 matching bases. V was clipped by 0 bases and J by 0 bases, with 8 bases between them. Per the germline V gene, CDR1 is SGHTA and CDR2 is FQGNSA. The CDR3 loop spans 15 amino acids. The CDR3 DNA sequence: TGTGCCAGCAGCTTAGCCCCGACAGACCAAGAGACCCAGTACTTC. This translates into CASSLAPTDQETQYF.

The chain links TRBV6-5 to TRBJ1-2, with TRBD1 as a possible D gene (6 bases). The CDR3 runs to 13 residues. V lost 6 bases to trimming and J lost 2 bases, with 10 bases between them. CDR1 is MNHEY and CDR2 is SVGAGI in the germline V gene. CDR3 loop: CASSYRENYGYTF. CDR3 coding DNA: TGTGCCAGCAGCTACAGGGAAAACTATGGCTACACCTTC.

This clonotype appeared a few times. The chain couples TRBV5-6 to TRBJ2-5; 7 bases are shared with TRBD2. V dropped 3 bases and J dropped 2; count of bases not matched to a gene: 7. CDR3 length equals 15 residues. CDR1 SGHDT and CDR2 YYEEEE come from the germline V gene. The CDR3: CASSYGGRTQETQYF. CDR3 nucleotides: TGTGCCAGCAGCTACGGCGGGAGAACACAAGAGACCCAGTACTTC.

The V call is TRBV2, the J call TRBJ2-4, with 9 bases fitting TRBD1. This CDR3 contains 13 residues. J lost 7 bases, V lost 5 bases, and 3 bases had no gene match. The germline V gene has CDR1 SNHLY and CDR2 FYNNEI. CDR3 loop: CASSIGTGNIQYF. The CDR3, as DNA: TGTGCCAGCAGTATCGGGACAGGGAACATTCAGTACTTC.

This clonotype turned up a few times. This rearrangement joins TRBV9 to TRBJ2-5, with 11 bases identical to TRBD2. After removal of 0 bases from V and 4 bases from J, the junction contained 8 bases not matched to a gene. The CDR3 loop spans 17 amino acids. Germline V gene sequence: CDR1 SGDLS, CDR2 YYNGEE. The chain's CDR3 is CASSVARASGGRETQYF. The DNA of the CDR3 is TGTGCCAGCAGCGTAGCTCGGGCTAGCGGGGGGAGAGAGACCCAGTACTTC.

The table lists this clonotype with many counts. This rearrangement joins TRBV7-2 to TRBJ2-3; D is uncertain. This CDR3 is built from 13 residues. Trimming cost V 5 bases and J 3 bases, with 9 bases left between them. Germline CDR1 SGHTA, CDR2 FQGNSA. This CDR3 is CASSLVRTDTQYF. In nucleotides, the CDR3 is TGTGCCAGCAGCCTCGTCAGGACAGATACGCAGTATTTT. Together with reference TRBV7-2 and TRBJ2-3, the CDR3 gives the full variable domain: GAGVSQSPSNKVTEKGKDVELRCDPISGHTALYWYRQSLGQGLEFLIYFQGNSAPDKSGLPSDRFSAERTGGSVSTLTIQRTQQEDSAVYLCASSLVRTDTQYFGPGTRLTVL.